These 28 T cell receptor beta chains share one sample of origin, sequenced in a study of spatial heterogeneity in lung cancer. Time point given: blood at routine non-recurrence follow-up after resection. TCRdb re-called the 5' RACE reads through MiXCR, storing one row per CDR3 protein. The sample yields over 70,000 distinct CDR3 sequences, around 9.3% seen once. The specimen was PBMCs, collected at follow-up. These receptors all stem from a female donor with early-stage non-small cell lung cancer.

This clonotype appeared many times. This chain joins TRBV28 and TRBJ2-1, with TRBD1 identical over 7 bases. This CDR3 spans 15 amino acids. In germline, CDR1 is MDHEN, CDR2 SYDVKM. V shed 3 bases, J shed 8 bases, and the junction held 10 bases outside the gene matches. The CDR3 DNA is TGTGCCAGCAGTTTTAGCCGAGGGGGCATCGATGAGCAGTTCTTC. It translates to CASSFSRGGIDEQFF. The whole variable domain, remainder taken from reference TRBV28 and TRBJ2-1, is DVKVTQSSRYLVKRTGEKVFLECVQDMDHENMFWYRQDPGLGLRLIYFSYDVKMKEKGDIPEGYSVSREKKERFSLILESASTNQTSMYLCASSFSRGGIDEQFFGPGTRLTVL.

This clonotype turned up a few times. This may come from a read error, since a much larger clone is one base off. The rearrangement uses TRBV20-1 and TRBJ1-1; D is ambiguous. V lost 3 bases and J 1 base, leaving 12 bases between the germline ends. Germline V gene sequence: CDR1 DFQATT, CDR2 SNEGSKA (reference sequence). The CDR3 covers 14 residues. The CDR3 DNA is TGCAGTGCTAGTGTCCCACCCTCGAACACTGAAGCTTTCTTT. Translation: CSASVPPSNTEAFF.

This clonotype came up once. A read error may explain this, as a much larger clone is one base away. The chain has TRBV28 and TRBJ1-1; D gene uncertain. The germline V gene encodes CDR1 MDHEN and CDR2 SYDVKM. There are 14 residues in the CDR3. CDR3 DNA: TGTGCCAGCGGTTTCCCTACGCGGGAGCCCAAAGCTTTCTTT. Translation: CASGFPTREPKAFF.

This clonotype was detected many times. This chain uses TRBV9 with TRBJ1-5; D unclear. V gave up 2 bases and J gave up 2 bases, with 8 bases separating them. CDR1 is SGDLS and CDR2 is YYNGEE in the germline V gene. This CDR3 is 14 amino acids long. CDR3 region: CASSVSSGNQPQHF. In DNA form, the CDR3 reads TGTGCCAGCAGCGTGAGTAGTGGCAATCAGCCCCAGCATTTT.

This clonotype was counted many times. This CDR3 is CASSPLTSGIKTQYF. In DNA form, the CDR3 reads TGCGCCAGCAGCCCCTTGACTAGCGGGATAAAGACCCAGTACTTC. This chain joins TRBV4-1 and TRBJ2-5; TRBD2 agrees at 11 bases. Germline loops: CDR1 MGHRA, CDR2 YSYEKL. Trimming removed 4 bases from V and 6 bases from J; junction bases left unmatched: 7. This CDR3 has 15 residues.

This clonotype appeared many times. The rearrangement links TRBV19 to TRBJ1-3; D ambiguous. The V gene's germline CDR1 is LNHDA and CDR2 SQIVND (reference sequence). V lost 7 bases, J lost 0 bases, and 10 bases lay in between. The CDR3 has 14 amino acids. CDR3: CASKEYSSGNTIYF. CDR3 bases: TGTGCCAGTAAAGAATACAGCTCTGGAAACACCATATATTTT.

There are a few counts of this clonotype. The chain has TRBV18 and TRBJ1-1; no clear D gene. Trimming took off 6 bases at V and 1 base at J, with 15 bases between the two ends. The CDR3 loop spans 15 amino acids. Germline values: CDR1 KGHSH, CDR2 LQKENI. The CDR3, as DNA: TGTGCCAGCTCCCTATATAATCCGGAGAACACTGAAGCTTTCTTT. It encodes CASSLYNPENTEAFF.

The table lists this clonotype with a few counts. This rearrangement joins TRBV20-1 to TRBJ2-2; a possible D gene is TRBD2 (5 bases). The CDR3 has 15 amino acids. The germline V and J ends were trimmed by 6 bases and 5 bases, with 19 bases remaining between them. In germline, CDR1 is DFQATT, CDR2 SNEGSKA (reference sequence). This CDR3 is CSALGLAEVTGELFF. DNA of the CDR3: TGCAGTGCCCTAGGGTTGGCGGAGGTTACCGGGGAGCTGTTTTTT.

This clonotype was recorded at least ten times. V and J are TRBV25-1 and TRBJ2-3; D gene unclear. V lost 3 bases to trimming and J lost 7 bases, with 11 bases between them. This CDR3 is built from 13 residues. Germline CDR1 is MGHDK and CDR2 is SYGVNS. Here the CDR3 reads CASSDHPSYTQYF. CDR3 bases: TGTGCCAGCAGTGACCACCCTAGTTATACGCAGTATTTT.

This clonotype was seen repeatedly, ten times or more. The chain employs TRBV7-2 and TRBJ2-7; D not certain. CDR1 is SGHTA and CDR2 is FQGNSA in the germline V gene. The CDR3 loop spans 14 amino acids. Between the trimmed V and J ends, which lost 0 bases and 2 bases, there was a span of 8 bases. The CDR3 is CASSLAGLTYEQYF. In DNA form, the CDR3 reads TGTGCCAGCAGCTTAGCGGGTCTCACCTACGAGCAGTACTTC. The variable domain in full, completed from reference TRBV7-2 and TRBJ2-7, reads GAGVSQSPSNKVTEKGKDVELRCDPISGHTALYWYRQSLGQGLEFLIYFQGNSAPDKSGLPSDRFSAERTGGSVSTLTIQRTQQEDSAVYLCASSLAGLTYEQYFGPGTRLTVT.

The rearrangement uses TRBV7-3 and TRBJ1-1; D is unclear. The CDR3 extends over 13 amino acids. From germline, CDR1 is SGHTA and CDR2 FQGTGA. V lost 4 bases, J lost 8 bases, and 14 bases lay in between. DNA for the CDR3: TGTGCCAGCAGCTCCGTAACCGGGAGAGAAGCTTTCTTT. Protein: CASSSVTGREAFF.

This clonotype has a count of ten or more. The chain couples TRBV19 to TRBJ1-5; D is unclear. Germline V gene data show CDR1 as LNHDA and CDR2 as SQIVND (reference sequence). The CDR3 totals 15 residues. V was pared by 4 bases and J by 2 bases, with 12 bases between. For the CDR3, the DNA is TGTGCCAGTAGTAGCGAGGCGTGGGGCAATCAGCCCCAGCATTTT. It is translated as CASSSEAWGNQPQHF.

This clonotype was seen ten or more times. The V call is TRBV12-3 or TRBV12-4, the J call TRBJ2-7; the D call may be TRBD1 or TRBD2 (5 bases each). CDR3 length: 14 residues. With 5 bases removed from V and 4 bases from J, the gap between germline ends came to 15 bases. CDR3 DNA sequence: TGTGCCAGCAGTCCCGGGACGGATCAATACGAGCAGTACTTC. It codes for CASSPGTDQYEQYF.

This clonotype occurred a few times. The V call is TRBV10-3, the J call TRBJ1-1, with D tentatively TRBD1 (6 bases). Germline V CDR1 and CDR2: ENHRY, SYGVKD. V lost 4 bases to trimming and J lost 1 base, with 10 bases between them. CDR3 size: 14 residues. This chain's CDR3 is CAISGYRENTEAFF. DNA of the CDR3: TGTGCCATCAGTGGTTACAGGGAGAACACTGAAGCTTTCTTT.

This clonotype was detected many times. The chain combines TRBV28 with TRBJ2-7; 7 nucleotides align to TRBD1. The V and J ends lost 7 bases and 3 bases, in that order; junction bases with no gene match: 3. The CDR3 sequence is 12 residues long. Germline V lookup: CDR1 MDHEN, CDR2 SYDVKM. Written as DNA, the CDR3 is TGTGCCAGCAATGGACAGGTCTACGAGCAGTACTTC. It translates to CASNGQVYEQYF.

This clonotype was recorded at least ten times. This rearrangement joins TRBV3-1 to TRBJ2-1; no clear D. Trimming left V 2 bases short and J 0 bases short, with 11 bases between. Looked up from germline, CDR1 is LGHDT and CDR2 is YNNKEL (reference sequence). The CDR3 extends over 16 amino acids. The CDR3 coding sequence is TGTGCCAGCAGCCAATCGCGTCTAAGCTCCTACAATGAGCAGTTCTTC. The encoded protein is CASSQSRLSSYNEQFF.

There are many counts of this clonotype. The rearrangement joins TRBV7-9 to TRBJ2-3; D unclear. The CDR3 runs 12 residues. Germline loops: CDR1 SEHNR, CDR2 FQNEAQ (reference sequence). Trimming removed 5 bases at V and 2 bases at J, with 5 bases between. This chain's CDR3 is CASSTLTDTQYF. CDR3 nucleotide sequence: TGTGCCAGCAGCACACTCACAGATACGCAGTATTTT.

This clonotype was seen many times. The junction shows a germline mismatch at one end, possibly a read error. The chain is built from TRBV6-5 and TRBJ2-1; D possibly corresponds to TRBD1 (6 bases). The germline gives CDR1 MNHEY, CDR2 SVGAGI. This CDR3 has 14 amino acids. The CDR3 DNA reads as TGTGCCAGCTACCGTGGGGGCTCCAACAATGAGCAGTTCTTC. It yields the protein CASYRGGSNNEQFF.

This clonotype turned up a few times. This chain joins TRBV10-3 and TRBJ2-7, with 7 bases identical to TRBD2. Losses at the gene ends were 6 bases for V and 9 bases for J; bases not matched to a gene: 11. Germline lookup yields CDR1 ENHRY and CDR2 SYGVKD. This CDR3 has 13 amino acids. CDR3 nucleotides: TGTGCCATCAGAGCGGGATTCGGTGAAGGGCAGTACTTC. Amino acid sequence: CAIRAGFGEGQYF.

This clonotype was seen at least ten times. The rearrangement links TRBV7-9 to TRBJ2-3; D call uncertain. The J call may be wrong; the DNA end is better matched by TRBJ1-5. This CDR3 comprises 14 residues. Germline-derived CDR1 and CDR2 are SEHNR and FQNEAQ (reference sequence). The CDR3 DNA is TGTGCCAGCAGCTACGGCGGGAGCACAGATACGCAGCATTTT. This translates into CASSYGGSTDTQHF.

This clonotype turned up a few times. V gene TRBV12-3 or TRBV12-4 combines with J gene TRBJ2-1; 11 positions match TRBD2. V gave up 5 bases and J gave up 4 bases; unmatched junction bases: 7. The CDR3 sequence is 16 residues long. For the CDR3, the DNA is TGTGCCAGCAGTCCGATAGCGGGAGGGGGTTACAATGAGCAGTTCTTC. Amino acid sequence: CASSPIAGGGYNEQFF.

Ten or more counts support this clonotype. The chain carries TRBV5-1 and TRBJ1-1; D unresolved. Germline-derived CDR1 and CDR2 are SGHRS and YFSETQ. Between the trimmed V and J ends, which lost 0 bases and 7 bases, there was a span of 7 bases. The CDR3 contains 12 residues. The CDR3 reads CASSLVGREAFF. Written as DNA, the CDR3 is TGCGCCAGCAGCTTGGTCGGACGTGAAGCTTTCTTT. Based on the CDR3 plus reference TRBV5-1 and TRBJ1-1, the full variable domain is KAGVTQTPRYLIKTRGQQVTLSCSPISGHRSVSWYQQTPGQGLQFLFEYFSETQRNKGNFPGRFSGRQFSNSRSEMNVSTLELGDSALYLCASSLVGREAFFGQGTRLTVV.

This chain joins TRBV11-3 and TRBJ2-5; D possibly corresponds to TRBD1 (5 bases). This CDR3 is built from 15 residues. Trimming removed 1 base from V and 3 bases from J, with 12 bases in between. CDR1 and CDR2 from the germline V gene are SGHNT and YENEEA. CDR3 sequence reads: CASSLGVGPKETQYF. CDR3 coding DNA: TGTGCCAGCAGCTTAGGCGTGGGGCCTAAAGAGACCCAGTACTTC.

This clonotype was detected many times. The chain recombines TRBV12-3 or TRBV12-4 with TRBJ1-4; TRBD1 matches 12 bases. CDR3 length: 13 residues. The J segment lost 7 bases and the V segment lost 11 bases, leaving 5 bases of the junction unmatched. CDR3 sequence (DNA): TGTGCCTCCTCGGGACAGGGGGCTGAAAAACTGTTTTTT. It codes for CASSGQGAEKLFF.

This clonotype was recorded many times. This chain links TRBV9 with TRBJ2-3; 10 nucleotides line up with TRBD1. Per the germline V gene, CDR1 is SGDLS and CDR2 is YYNGEE. Trimming removed 6 bases from V and 5 bases from J; junction bases left unmatched: 6. The CDR3 consists of 14 residues. CDR3: CASTAGTGVDTQYF. The CDR3, as DNA: TGTGCCAGCACAGCCGGGACAGGGGTAGATACGCAGTATTTT.

This clonotype was picked up many times. This chain joins TRBV28 and TRBJ2-1, with 8 nucleotides matching TRBD2. The V segment lost 8 bases and the J segment 8 bases; nucleotides outside the gene matches: 11. Germline V gene data show CDR1 as MDHEN and CDR2 as SYDVKM. The CDR3 runs 14 residues. Here the CDR3 reads CASGTSGGSDEQFF. The CDR3 DNA reads TGTGCCAGCGGAACCTCGGGGGGGAGCGATGAGCAGTTCTTC.

In this sample, this clonotype turned up many times. The CDR3 sequence is CASSLGQGGANVLTF. The CDR3 DNA follows: TGTGCCAGCAGCCTCGGGCAAGGCGGGGCCAACGTCCTGACTTTC. The V gene is TRBV12-3 or TRBV12-4, the J gene TRBJ2-6; D uncertain. V was trimmed by 6 bases and J by 4 bases, leaving 13 bases between them. The CDR3 covers 15 residues.

This clonotype has at least ten counts. The chain joins TRBV6-6 to TRBJ2-1; 12 bases are a match to TRBD2. In germline, CDR1 is MNHNY, CDR2 SVGAGI (reference sequence). The length of the CDR3 is 15 residues. After removal of 5 bases from V and 6 bases from J, the junction contained 5 bases not matched to a gene. The DNA for the CDR3 is TGTGCCAGCAGTGCGCCGGGACTAGCGGGCAATGAGCAGTTCTTC. Protein product: CASSAPGLAGNEQFF.